This entry concerns a single T cell receptor (beta chain). This sample was included in a study of blood T cell repertoires in COVID-19. Produced via immunoSEQ multiplex PCR; TCRdb's table is partial and in-frame only. The top ten hold approximately 23% of the sample, which has about 44,000 clones, approximately 90% seen once. Germline loops: CDR1 ENHRY, CDR2 SYGVKD. This CDR3 spans 14 amino acids. V was trimmed by 0 bases and J by 8 bases, leaving 8 bases between them. The sequenced sample was peripheral blood. The TCR comes from a woman aged 80 or older in a cohort sampled during active or convalescent COVID-19. The V gene is TRBV10-3, the J gene TRBJ1-6; D gene unclear. The CDR3 sequence: CAISESAEDSPLHF. The CDR3 nucleotides are TGTGCCATCAGTGAGTCGGCGGAGGATTCACCCCTCCACTTT.